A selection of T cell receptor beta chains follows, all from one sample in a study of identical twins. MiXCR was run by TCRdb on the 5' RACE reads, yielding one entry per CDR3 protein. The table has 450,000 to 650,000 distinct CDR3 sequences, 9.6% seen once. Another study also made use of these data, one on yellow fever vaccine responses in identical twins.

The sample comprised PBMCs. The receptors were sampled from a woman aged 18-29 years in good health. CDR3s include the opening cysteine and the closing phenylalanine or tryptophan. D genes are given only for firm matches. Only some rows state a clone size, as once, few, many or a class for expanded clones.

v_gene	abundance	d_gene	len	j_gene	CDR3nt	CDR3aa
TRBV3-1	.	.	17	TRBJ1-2	TGTGCCAGCAGCCAAGATGTAAGGGGTCGAACTAACTATGGCTACACCTTC	CASSQDVRGRTNYGYTF
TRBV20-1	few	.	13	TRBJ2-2	TGCAGTGCTAACCTGGGAAACACCGGGGAGCTGTTTTTT	CSANLGNTGELFF
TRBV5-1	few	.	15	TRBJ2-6	TGCGCCAGCAGCCCCCCAAGGGCTGGGGCCAACGTCCTGACTTTC	CASSPPRAGANVLTF
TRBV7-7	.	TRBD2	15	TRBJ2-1	TGTGCTAGCAGCGCCCAACCGGGACTAGGAAATGAGCAGTTCTTC	CASSAQPGLGNEQFF
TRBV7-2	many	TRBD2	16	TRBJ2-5	TGTGCCAGCAGCTTAGGACCAGCGGGGTACCAAGAGACCCAGTACTTC	CASSLGPAGYQETQYF
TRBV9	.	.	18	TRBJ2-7	TGTGCCAGCAGCGTCAAACCGAGGTGGGGGGACACCTACTACGAGCAGTACTTC	CASSVKPRWGDTYYEQYF
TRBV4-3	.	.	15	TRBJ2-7	TGCGCCAGCAGCCAAGGAAGGACAGAAGCCTACGAGCAGTACTTC	CASSQGRTEAYEQYF
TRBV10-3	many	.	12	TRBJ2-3	TGTGCCATCACGGGAAACACAGATACGCAGTATTTT	CAITGNTDTQYF
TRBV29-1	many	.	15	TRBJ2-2	TGCAGCGTTGAGCTGTTGTCAGGGGTCCACCGGGAGCTGTTTTTT	CSVELLSGVHRELFF
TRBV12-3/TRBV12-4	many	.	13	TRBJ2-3	TGTGCCAGCAGGGGAAACCTGATAGATACGCAGTATTTT	CASRGNLIDTQYF
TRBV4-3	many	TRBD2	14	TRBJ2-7	TGCGCCAGCAGCCCGGGGACTAGCGGCTACGAGCAGTACTTC	CASSPGTSGYEQYF
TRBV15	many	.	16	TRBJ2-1	TGTGCCACCAGCAGAGATTCGAGGGGAAGAATCAATGAGCAGTTCTTC	CATSRDSRGRINEQFF
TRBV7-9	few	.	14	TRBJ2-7	TGTGCCAGCAGCTTAGATTCAGGGGTCAACGAGCAGTACTTC	CASSLDSGVNEQYF
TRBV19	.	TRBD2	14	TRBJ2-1	TGTGCCACCAAGACTAGCTGGTCCTACAATGAGCAGTTCTTC	CATKTSWSYNEQFF
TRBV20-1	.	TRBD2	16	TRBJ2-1	TGCAGTGCTCCCGGACTAGCGGGAATGTCCTACAATGAGCAGTTCTTC	CSAPGLAGMSYNEQFF
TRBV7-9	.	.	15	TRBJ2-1	TGTGCCAGCAGCTTAGACTCGGACGGTTACAATGAGCAGTTCTTC	CASSLDSDGYNEQFF
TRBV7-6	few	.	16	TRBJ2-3	TGTGCCAGCAGCCCCCTCTTGGCGGGGGCTTCAGATACGCAGTATTTT	CASSPLLAGASDTQYF
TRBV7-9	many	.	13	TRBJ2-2	TGTGCCAGCAGCGGGTCGAACACCGGGGAGCTGTTTTTT	CASSGSNTGELFF
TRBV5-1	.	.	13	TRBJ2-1	TGCGCCAGCAGCTTGGAAGGGACGGATGAGCAGTTCTTC	CASSLEGTDEQFF
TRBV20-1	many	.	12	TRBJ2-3	TGCAGCGCTCTAGGGTACACAGATACGCAGTATTTT	CSALGYTDTQYF
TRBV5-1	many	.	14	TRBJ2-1	TGCGCCAGCAGCTTAAAGAACGGTAACAATGAGCAGTTCTTC	CASSLKNGNNEQFF
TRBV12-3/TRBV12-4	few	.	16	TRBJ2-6	TGTGCCAGCAGTTTAATCGACCGATTTGGGGCCAACGTCCTGACTTTC	CASSLIDRFGANVLTF
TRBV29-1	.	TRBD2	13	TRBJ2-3	TGCAGCGTTGTTCAAGGCGGGAGAGATACGCAGTATTTT	CSVVQGGRDTQYF
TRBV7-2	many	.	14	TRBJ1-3	TGTGCCAGCAGCCTCCGGGACTCTGGAAACACCATATATTTT	CASSLRDSGNTIYF
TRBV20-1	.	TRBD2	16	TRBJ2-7	TGCAGTACGGTGAGGTCTGCGGGAGGAGGTCGCCACGAGCAGTACTTC	CSTVRSAGGGRHEQYF
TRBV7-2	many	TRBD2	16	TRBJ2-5	TGTGCCAGCAGCCCCTTAGCGGGAGGGCCCAAAGAGACCCAGTACTTC	CASSPLAGGPKETQYF
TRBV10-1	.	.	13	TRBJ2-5	TGCGCCAGCAGTGACAGAAATAAAGAGACCCAGTACTTC	CASSDRNKETQYF
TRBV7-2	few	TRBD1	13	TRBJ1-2	TGTGCCAGCAGCTTAGGGACAGGGTCTGGCTACACCTTC	CASSLGTGSGYTF
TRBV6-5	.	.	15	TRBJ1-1	TGTGCCAGCAGTTACTCGGGTAGGGATTACACTGAAGCTTTCTTT	CASSYSGRDYTEAFF
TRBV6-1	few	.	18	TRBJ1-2	TGTGCCAGCAGTGAAGCCCTGGGGGGTGGGGATTTAAACTATGGCTACACCTTC	CASSEALGGGDLNYGYTF
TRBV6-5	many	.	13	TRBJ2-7	TGTGCCAGCAGTTTTCAGGGGAACGACGAGCAGTACTTC	CASSFQGNDEQYF
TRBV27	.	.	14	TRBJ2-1	TGTGCCAGCAGTTCCCCCGGGGGCTACAATGAGCAGTTCTTC	CASSSPGGYNEQFF
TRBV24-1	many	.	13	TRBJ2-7	TGTGCCACCAGTGATGCGCTTCAGTACGAGCAGTACTTC	CATSDALQYEQYF
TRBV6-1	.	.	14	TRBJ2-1	TGTGCCAGCAAGGTAGGGGGGGCTCTGAATGAGCAGTTCTTC	CASKVGGALNEQFF
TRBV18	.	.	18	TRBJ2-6	TGTGCCAGCTCACCACGTCTAGGCCTAAGCTCTGGGGCCAACGTCCTGACTTTC	CASSPRLGLSSGANVLTF
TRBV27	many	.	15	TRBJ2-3	TGTGCCAGCAGTTTCCAGGGAACATTCACAGATACGCAGTATTTT	CASSFQGTFTDTQYF
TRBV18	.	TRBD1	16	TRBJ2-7	TGTGCCAGCTCAGGGACAGGCGAAAGGAGCTCCTACGAGCAGTACTTC	CASSGTGERSSYEQYF
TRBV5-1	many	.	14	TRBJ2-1	TGCGCCAGCAGATACAGCGGATCCTACAATGAGCAGTTCTTC	CASRYSGSYNEQFF
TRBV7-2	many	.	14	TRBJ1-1	TGTGCCAGCACAGGGGCCTCCCCGGGCACTGAAGCTTTCTTT	CASTGASPGTEAFF
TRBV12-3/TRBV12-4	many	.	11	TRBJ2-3	TGTGCCAGCAGTCAACTAGGGACGCAGTATTTT	CASSQLGTQYF
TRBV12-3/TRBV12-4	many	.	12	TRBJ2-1	TGTGCCAGCAGTTCACTACCGAGTGAGCAGTTCTTC	CASSSLPSEQFF
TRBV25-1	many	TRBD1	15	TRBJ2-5	TGTGCCAGCAGTGTAAGGACAGGGTGGCAAGAGACCCAGTACTTC	CASSVRTGWQETQYF
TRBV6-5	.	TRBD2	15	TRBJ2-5	TGTGCCAGCAGTTACGGGCGGGGGGACCAAGAGACCCAGTACTTC	CASSYGRGDQETQYF
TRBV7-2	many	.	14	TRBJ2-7	TGTGCCAGCAGCCCTAACAGTCGCTCCTACGAGCAGTACTTC	CASSPNSRSYEQYF
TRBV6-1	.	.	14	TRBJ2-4	TGTGCCACAAGAGACAGTACAGTGAATAACATTCAGTACTTC	CATRDSTVNNIQYF
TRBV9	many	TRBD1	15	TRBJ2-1	TGTGCCAGCAGCTTCCGGGACAGGGAGTACAATGAGCAGTTCTTC	CASSFRDREYNEQFF
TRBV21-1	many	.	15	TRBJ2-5	TGTGCCAGCAGTCATATACAGGGGAGATTGACGACCCAGTACTTC	CASSHIQGRLTTQYF
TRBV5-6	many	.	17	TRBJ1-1	TGTGCCAGCAGCTTGCCGGGGGTCTTAACGGGGAACACTGAAGCTTTCTTT	CASSLPGVLTGNTEAFF
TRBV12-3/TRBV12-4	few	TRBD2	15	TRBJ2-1	TGTGCCAGCAGTTTTGCGGGAGGGCCCTGGAATGAGCAGTTCTTC	CASSFAGGPWNEQFF
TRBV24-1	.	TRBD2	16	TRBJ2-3	TGTGCCACCAGCCAGGGAGGGAGCCGTGGCACAGATACGCAGTATTTT	CATSQGGSRGTDTQYF
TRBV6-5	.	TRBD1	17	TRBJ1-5	TGTGCCAGCAGTTACCTTACTCCGACAGGGGGCGTTCAGCCCCAGCATTTT	CASSYLTPTGGVQPQHF
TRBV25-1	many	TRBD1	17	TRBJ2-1	TGTGCCAGCAGTGTAGGTTTGGGACAGGGGTTCTACAATGAGCAGTTCTTC	CASSVGLGQGFYNEQFF
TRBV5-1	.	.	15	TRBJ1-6	TGCGCCAGCGGGTTATCCGGGACGGAGAATTCACCCCTCCACTTT	CASGLSGTENSPLHF